This T cell receptor beta chain was sequenced in a study of cytomegalovirus exposure and HLA in healthy donors. The CDR3 runs 15 residues. Per the germline V gene, CDR1 is SGHRS and CDR2 is YFSETQ. V lost 0 bases, J lost 8 bases, and 4 bases stayed unmatched. It was with 60 Vbeta and 13 Jbeta primers that the PCR ran. The method was immunoSEQ multiplex PCR; TCRdb's version includes in-frame clones alone and lacks a portion of them. The repertoire holds roughly 68,000 clones, about three quarters seen once, with approximately 7.8% in the top ten. What was sequenced was PBMCs. This rearrangement joins TRBV5-1 to TRBJ2-1; 11 bases map to TRBD2. This TCR came from a woman aged 25 to 45 in good health and CMV-seropositive. The DNA for the CDR3 is TGCGCCAGCAGCTTGGCCCTAGCGGGAGGCTATGAGCAGTTCTTC. Its protein product is CASSLALAGGYEQFF.